This TCR beta chain was sequenced for a study of cytotoxic CD8 clonotypes in ibrutinib-treated CLL. Overall study: A median 12 months of treatment, range 6 to 36, preceded the collection of response samples. Study-level results: Baseline-level clonality went beyond age-matched healthy donors and moved in step with circulating CD8+ T-cell counts. Public clonotypes showed up rarely, and on treatment they shrank or held steady.

About this clone: The antigen is not known.

Assay used: immunoSEQ multiplex PCR; TCRdb lists only in-frame clones, some missing. This sample has some 8,900 clones, with 70% to 75% found just once. Sequenced material: PBMCs, taken before ibrutinib treatment. This TCR derives from a human donor with chronic lymphocytic leukemia.

As DNA, the CDR3 is TGTGCCAGCAGCCAAGGTAGGCAGGGCAATCAGCCCCAGCATTTT. Residues: CASSQGRQGNQPQHF. This chain uses TRBV5-4 with TRBJ1-5; D is ambiguous. CDR1 is SGHNT and CDR2 is YYREEE in the germline V gene (reference sequence). This CDR3 region has 15 residues. With 4 bases removed from V and 2 bases from J, the gap between germline ends came to 13 bases.